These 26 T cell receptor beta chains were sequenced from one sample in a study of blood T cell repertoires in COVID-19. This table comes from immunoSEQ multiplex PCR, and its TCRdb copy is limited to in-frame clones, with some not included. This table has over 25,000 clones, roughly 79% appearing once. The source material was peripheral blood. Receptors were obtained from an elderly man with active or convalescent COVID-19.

The DNA of the CDR3 is TGTGCCAGCAGCCAGGCTCGAGGATCTGGTGAGCAGTTCTTC. Translating it yields CASSQARGSGEQFF. J is TRBJ2-1 and V is TRBV3-1 (or the pseudogene TRBV3-2); D is unresolved. Trimming shortened V by 3 bases and J by 9 bases, and 15 bases separated the two germline ends. This CDR3 spans 14 amino acids. Germline values: CDR1 LGHDT, CDR2 YNNKEL (reference sequence).

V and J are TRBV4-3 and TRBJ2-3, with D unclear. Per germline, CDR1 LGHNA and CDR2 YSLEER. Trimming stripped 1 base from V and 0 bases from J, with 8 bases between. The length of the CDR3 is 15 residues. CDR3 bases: TGCGCCAGCAGCCAAGGCGGAGTCAGCACAGATACGCAGTATTTT. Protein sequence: CASSQGGVSTDTQYF.

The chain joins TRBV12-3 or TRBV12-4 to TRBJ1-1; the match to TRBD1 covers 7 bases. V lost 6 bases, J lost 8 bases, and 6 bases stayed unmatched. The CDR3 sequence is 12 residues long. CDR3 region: CASRPQGLEAFF. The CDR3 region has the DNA TGTGCCAGCAGGCCACAGGGGTTAGAAGCTTTCTTT.

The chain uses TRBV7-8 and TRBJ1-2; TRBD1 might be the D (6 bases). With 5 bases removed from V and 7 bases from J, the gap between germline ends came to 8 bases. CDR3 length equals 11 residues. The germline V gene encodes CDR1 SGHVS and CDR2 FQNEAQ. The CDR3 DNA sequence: TGTGCCAGCAGCAAGGACAGTGGCTACACCTTC. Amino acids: CASSKDSGYTF.

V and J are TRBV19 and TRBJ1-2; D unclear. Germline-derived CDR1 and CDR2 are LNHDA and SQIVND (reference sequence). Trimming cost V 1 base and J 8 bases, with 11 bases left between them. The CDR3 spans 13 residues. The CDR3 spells CASSIGRGGGYTF. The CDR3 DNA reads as TGTGCCAGTAGTATAGGGCGGGGAGGCGGCTACACCTTC.

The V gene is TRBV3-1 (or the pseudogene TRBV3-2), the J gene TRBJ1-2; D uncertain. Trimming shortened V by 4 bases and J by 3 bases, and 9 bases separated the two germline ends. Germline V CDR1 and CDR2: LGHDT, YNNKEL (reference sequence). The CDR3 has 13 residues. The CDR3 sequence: CASSLRRDYGYTF. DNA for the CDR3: TGTGCCAGCAGCCTCCGACGGGACTATGGCTACACCTTC.

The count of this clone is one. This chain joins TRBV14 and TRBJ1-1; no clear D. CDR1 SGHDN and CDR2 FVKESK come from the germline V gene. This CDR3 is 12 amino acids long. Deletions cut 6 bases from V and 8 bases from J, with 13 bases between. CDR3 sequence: CASSLGGLEAFF. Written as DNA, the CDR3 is TGTGCCAGCAGTCTCGGAGGACTCGAAGCTTTCTTT.

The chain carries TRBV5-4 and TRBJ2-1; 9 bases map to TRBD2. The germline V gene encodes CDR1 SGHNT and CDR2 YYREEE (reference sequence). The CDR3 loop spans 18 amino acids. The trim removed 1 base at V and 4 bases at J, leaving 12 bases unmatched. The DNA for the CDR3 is TGTGCCAGCAGCTTGCAGCGGGGGGCCCTTACTCATTACAATGAGCAGTTCTTC. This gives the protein CASSLQRGALTHYNEQFF.

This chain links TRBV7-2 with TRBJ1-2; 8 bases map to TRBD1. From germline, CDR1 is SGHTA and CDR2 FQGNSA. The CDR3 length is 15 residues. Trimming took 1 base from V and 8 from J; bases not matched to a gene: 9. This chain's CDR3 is CASSLGGTGAGGYTF. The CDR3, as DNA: TGTGCCAGCAGCTTAGGTGGGACAGGCGCGGGCGGCTACACCTTC.

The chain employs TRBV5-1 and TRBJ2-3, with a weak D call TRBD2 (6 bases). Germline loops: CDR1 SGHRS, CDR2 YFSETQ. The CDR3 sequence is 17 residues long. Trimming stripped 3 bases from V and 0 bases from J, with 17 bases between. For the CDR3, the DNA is TGCGCCAGCAGCTCAGACTCCGGGACTCCTAGCACAGATACGCAGTATTTT. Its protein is CASSSDSGTPSTDTQYF.

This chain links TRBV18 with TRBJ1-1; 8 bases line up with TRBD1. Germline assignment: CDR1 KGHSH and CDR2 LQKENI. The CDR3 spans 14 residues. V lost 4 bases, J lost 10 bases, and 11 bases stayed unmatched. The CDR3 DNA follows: TGTGCCAGCTCACGCCTCGACAGGGGCGGAGGAGCTTTCTTT. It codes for CASSRLDRGGGAFF.

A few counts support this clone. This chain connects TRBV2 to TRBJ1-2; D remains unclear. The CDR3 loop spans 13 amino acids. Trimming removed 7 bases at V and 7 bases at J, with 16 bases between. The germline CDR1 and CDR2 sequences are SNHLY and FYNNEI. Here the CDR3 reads CASKQREGSGYTF. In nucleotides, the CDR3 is TGTGCCAGCAAGCAGCGGGAGGGAAGTGGCTACACCTTC.

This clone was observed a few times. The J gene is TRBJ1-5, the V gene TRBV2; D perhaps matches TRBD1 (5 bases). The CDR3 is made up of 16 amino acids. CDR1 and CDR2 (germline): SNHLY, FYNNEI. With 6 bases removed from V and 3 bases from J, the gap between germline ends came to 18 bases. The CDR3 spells CASRPHPGQTNQPQHF. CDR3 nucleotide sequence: TGTGCCAGCAGACCCCACCCAGGACAAACCAATCAGCCCCAGCATTTT.

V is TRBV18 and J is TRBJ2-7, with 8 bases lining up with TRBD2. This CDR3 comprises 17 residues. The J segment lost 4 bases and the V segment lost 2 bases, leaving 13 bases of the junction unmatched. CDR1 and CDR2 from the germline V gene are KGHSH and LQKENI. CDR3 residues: CASSPRPSGPPAYEQYF. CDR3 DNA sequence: TGTGCCAGCTCACCAAGACCTAGCGGGCCTCCCGCATACGAGCAGTACTTC.

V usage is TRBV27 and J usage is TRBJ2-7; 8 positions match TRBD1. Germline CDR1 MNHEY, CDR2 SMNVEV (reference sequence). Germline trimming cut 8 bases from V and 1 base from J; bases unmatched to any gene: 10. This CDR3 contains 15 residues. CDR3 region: CASGSPDRVSYEQYF. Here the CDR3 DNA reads TGTGCCAGCGGCTCCCCGGACAGGGTGTCCTACGAGCAGTACTTC.

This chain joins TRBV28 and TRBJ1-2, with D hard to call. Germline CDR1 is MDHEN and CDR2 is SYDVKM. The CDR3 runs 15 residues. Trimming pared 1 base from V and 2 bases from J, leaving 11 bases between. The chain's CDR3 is CASSLFSRGNYGYTF. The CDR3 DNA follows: TGTGCCAGCAGTTTATTCTCACGAGGGAACTATGGCTACACCTTC.

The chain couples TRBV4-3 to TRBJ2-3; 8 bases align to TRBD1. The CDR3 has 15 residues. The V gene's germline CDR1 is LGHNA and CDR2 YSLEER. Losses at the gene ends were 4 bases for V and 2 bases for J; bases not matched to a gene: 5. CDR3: CASSPRGLATDTQYF. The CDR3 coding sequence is TGCGCCAGCAGCCCCAGGGGGCTAGCCACAGATACGCAGTATTTT.

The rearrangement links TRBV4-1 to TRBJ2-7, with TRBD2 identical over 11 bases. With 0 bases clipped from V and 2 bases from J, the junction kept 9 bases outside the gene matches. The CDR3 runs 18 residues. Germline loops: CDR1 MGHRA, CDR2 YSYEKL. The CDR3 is CASSQEGLAGGRAYEQYF. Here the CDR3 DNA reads TGCGCCAGCAGCCAAGAAGGGCTAGCGGGGGGTCGGGCCTACGAGCAGTACTTC.

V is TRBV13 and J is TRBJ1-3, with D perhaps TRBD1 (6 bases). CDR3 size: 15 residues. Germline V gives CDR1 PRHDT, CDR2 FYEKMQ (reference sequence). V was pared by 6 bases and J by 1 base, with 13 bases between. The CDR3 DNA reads TGTGCCAGCAGTTACCAAAGGGGGTCTGGAAACACCATATATTTT. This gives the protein CASSYQRGSGNTIYF.

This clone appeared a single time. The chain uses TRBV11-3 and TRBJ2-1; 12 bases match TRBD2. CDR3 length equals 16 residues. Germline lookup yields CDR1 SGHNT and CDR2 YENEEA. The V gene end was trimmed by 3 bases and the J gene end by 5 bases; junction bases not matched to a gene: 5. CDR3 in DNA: TGTGCCAGCAGCTTTGGTCTAGCGGGGGGGCACAATGAGCAGTTCTTC. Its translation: CASSFGLAGGHNEQFF.

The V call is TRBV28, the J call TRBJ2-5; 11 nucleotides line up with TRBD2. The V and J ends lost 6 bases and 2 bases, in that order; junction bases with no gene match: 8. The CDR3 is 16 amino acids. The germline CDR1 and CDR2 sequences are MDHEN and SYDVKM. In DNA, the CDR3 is TGTGCCAGCAGCCTGTTGGGACTAGCGGAACAAGAGACCCAGTACTTC. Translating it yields CASSLLGLAEQETQYF.

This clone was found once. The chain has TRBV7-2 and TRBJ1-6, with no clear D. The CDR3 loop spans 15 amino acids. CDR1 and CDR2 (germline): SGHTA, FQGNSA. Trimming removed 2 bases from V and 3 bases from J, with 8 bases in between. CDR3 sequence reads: CASSLPGNYNSPLHF. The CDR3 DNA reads TGTGCCAGCAGCTTACCCGGGAACTATAATTCACCCCTCCACTTT.

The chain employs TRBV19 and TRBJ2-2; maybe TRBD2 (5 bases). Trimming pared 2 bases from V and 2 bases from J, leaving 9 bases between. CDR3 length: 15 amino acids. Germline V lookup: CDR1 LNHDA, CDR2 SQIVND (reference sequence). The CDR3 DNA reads TGTGCCAGTAGTATATTGGGAGTTAACACCGGGGAGCTGTTTTTT. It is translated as CASSILGVNTGELFF.

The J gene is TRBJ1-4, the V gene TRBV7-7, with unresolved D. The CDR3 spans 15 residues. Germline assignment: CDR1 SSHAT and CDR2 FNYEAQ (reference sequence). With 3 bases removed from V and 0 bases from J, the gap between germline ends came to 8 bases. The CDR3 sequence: CASSLNSATNEKLFF. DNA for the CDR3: TGTGCCAGCAGCTTGAACAGTGCAACTAATGAAAAACTGTTTTTT.

CDR3 nucleotide sequence: TGTGCCAGCAGCCTCCCCGGGGACACTGAAGCTTTCTTT. Protein: CASSLPGDTEAFF. This chain joins TRBV4-2 and TRBJ1-1; D gene ambiguous. Germline V gives CDR1 LGHNA, CDR2 YNFKEQ. This CDR3 contains 13 residues. Trimming stripped 4 bases from V and 3 bases from J, with 9 bases between.

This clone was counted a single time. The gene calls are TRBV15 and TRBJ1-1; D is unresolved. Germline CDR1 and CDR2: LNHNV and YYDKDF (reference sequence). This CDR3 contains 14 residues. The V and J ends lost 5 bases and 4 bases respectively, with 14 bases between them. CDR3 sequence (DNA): TGTGCCACCAGCCGGGGAGGATCGGGCACTGAAGCTTTCTTT. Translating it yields CATSRGGSGTEAFF.